This T cell receptor beta chain is drawn from a study of shared clonotypes between healthy human individuals. Across the study: The donors, two women and three men, were aged 18 to 49.

Study-wide results and caveats: Only blood underwent sampling, and tissue repertoires likely differ.

Ten immunoSEQ deep assay plates were used to sequence the DNA of unsorted PBMCs. Some clones are missing from TCRdb's copy, which holds only in-frame ones; the method was immunoSEQ multiplex PCR. The table has around 500,000 clones, 79% seen once. For this clone: Its specificity is not known.

Trimming pared 0 bases from V and 5 bases from J, leaving 13 bases between. Germline CDR1 and CDR2: LNHNV and YYDKDF (reference sequence). This CDR3 region has 16 residues. The TCR originated in a woman in her 40s in good health. Some clones in this sample may be carry-over from other donors' samples. The chain couples TRBV15 to TRBJ1-4; D unresolved. The specimen was PBMCs. CDR3 bases: TGTGCCACCAGCAGAGAGGAGTTGGGCAGGAATGAAAAACTGTTTTTT. It yields the protein CATSREELGRNEKLFF. Using reference TRBV15 and TRBJ1-4 for the parts outside the CDR3, the full variable domain is DAMVIQNPRYQVTQFGKPVTLSCSQTLNHNVMYWYQQKSSQAPKLLFHYYDKDFNNEADTPDNFQSRRPNTSFCFLDIRSPGLGDTAMYLCATSREELGRNEKLFFGSGTQLSVL.